The 23 T cell receptor beta chains presented below share a single source sample, sequenced in a study of CD8+CD57+ T cells in acquired aplastic anemia. Patients chosen for sequencing had shown CD8+CD57+ cell expansion by flow cytometry. The TCR beta profiling, which covered VDJ combination and CDR3 sequence, was carried out using genomic DNA as the template. TCRdb re-called the reads through MiXCR, storing one row per CDR3 protein. The sample records hundreds of thousands of distinct CDR3 sequences, around 82% being singletons. The sample taken for sequencing was sorted CD4+, CD8+, or CD8+CD57+ T cells (not recorded which) from PBMCs. The receptors derive from a human donor with aplastic anemia.

The CDR3, as DNA: TGTGCCACCGGGACTAGCGGGGGGTGGAATGAGCAGTTCTTC. This encodes CATGTSGGWNEQFF. The chain carries TRBV24-1 and TRBJ2-1; 15 bases align to TRBD2. The germline CDR1 and CDR2 sequences are KGHDR and SFDVKD. The CDR3 runs to 14 residues. The V gene end was trimmed by 9 bases and the J gene end by 7 bases; junction bases not matched to a gene: 3.

V usage is TRBV9 and J usage is TRBJ2-7; weak D call: TRBD1 (8 bases). Germline CDR1 reads SGDLS; CDR2 reads YYNGEE. Between the trimmed V and J ends, which lost 4 bases and 8 bases, there was a span of 25 bases. The CDR3 consists of 16 residues. The CDR3: CASSPQGGGNQPQQYV. CDR3 sequence (DNA): TGTGCCAGCAGCCCACAGGGGGGGGGCAATCAGCCCCAGCAGTACGTC.

The chain carries TRBV2 and TRBJ1-6; D is possibly TRBD1 (6 bases). Per the germline V gene, CDR1 is SNHLY and CDR2 is FYNNEI. V lost 6 bases to trimming and J lost 18 bases, with 30 bases between them. The CDR3 length is 16 residues. The CDR3 sequence is CASSLGGGGYNSPGHF. CDR3 DNA: TGTGCCAGCAGCTTGGGGGGGGGCGGCTATAATTCACCCGGCCACTTT.

The gene calls are TRBV10-3 and TRBJ1-2, with D possibly TRBD1 on 6 matching bases. This CDR3 has 12 residues. Trimming took off 2 bases at V and 6 bases at J, with 7 bases between the two ends. The germline CDR1 and CDR2 sequences are ENHRY and SYGVKD. The CDR3 bases are TGTGCCATCAGTGAGCGGGACAATGGCTACACCTTC. Translated, it gives CAISERDNGYTF.

The chain carries TRBV5-5 and TRBJ1-5; tentatively, D is TRBD1 (5 bases). Trimming stripped 3 bases from V and 6 bases from J, with 10 bases between. Germline CDR1 SGHKS, CDR2 YYEKEE (reference sequence). This CDR3 comprises 13 residues. CDR3 nucleotides: TGTGCCAGCAGCTATGGAGGGGCTCAGCCCCAGCATTTT. Protein sequence: CASSYGGAQPQHF.

The rearrangement joins TRBV9 to TRBJ2-7; D gene uncertain. The germline V gene has CDR1 SGDLS and CDR2 YYNGEE. The CDR3 totals 18 residues. Between the trimmed V and J ends, which lost 3 bases and 1 base, there was a span of 23 bases. As DNA, the CDR3 is TGTGCCAGCAGCGGGGATGCGGAGACCACTGCACCTTCCTACGAGCAGTACGTC. Its protein is CASSGDAETTAPSYEQYV.

The chain carries TRBV9 and TRBJ2-2; unclear D gene. Looked up from germline, CDR1 is SGDLS and CDR2 is YYNGEE. The V gene lost 0 bases and the J gene lost 2 bases, with 5 bases spanning the gap. CDR3 length equals 14 residues. CDR3 residues: CASSVAGNTGELFF. CDR3 nucleotides: TGTGCCAGCAGCGTAGCGGGTAACACCGGGGAGCTGTTTTTT.

The chain carries TRBV5-4 and TRBJ1-5; D remains unclear. This CDR3 is 12 amino acids long. Germline V gene lookup returns CDR1 SGHNT and CDR2 YYREEE (reference sequence). Trimming took 2 bases from V and 8 from J, leaving 8 bases between them. The CDR3 DNA follows: TGTGCCAGCAGCTTTACTAGCGAGCCCCAGCATTTT. Translation gives CASSFTSEPQHF.

The rearrangement uses TRBV2 and TRBJ1-1, with 9 bases matching TRBD1. Germline V gene sequence: CDR1 SNHLY, CDR2 FYNNEI. CDR3 length equals 15 residues. Germline trimming cut 5 bases from V and 0 bases from J; bases unmatched to any gene: 4. As DNA, the CDR3 is TGTGCCAGCAGTCATGACAGGGGGATGAACACTGAAGCTTTCTTT. Translated, it gives CASSHDRGMNTEAFF.

The gene calls are TRBV7-6 and TRBJ1-1, with D perhaps matching TRBD1 (6 bases). Trimming left V 5 bases short and J 2 bases short, with 18 bases between. Germline V lookup: CDR1 SGHVS, CDR2 FNYEAQ. The length of the CDR3 is 16 residues. CDR3 bases: TGTGCCAGCAGCCCCATTGGCGGAGGGGGTAACACTGAAGCTTTCTTT. Its translation is CASSPIGGGGNTEAFF.

A note on this clonotype: One end of the junction varies from germline; a read error may be responsible. The chain links TRBV15 to TRBJ2-1, with TRBD1 matching 9 bases. This CDR3 has 15 residues. In germline, CDR1 is LNHNV, CDR2 YYDKDF (reference sequence). The CDR3 nucleotides are TGTGCCACCAGCGGAGATAGACAGGGGGGGCATGAGCTGTTCTTC. This sequence encodes CATSGDRQGGHELFF.

V is TRBV11-3 and J is TRBJ2-6; D gene ambiguous. CDR1 is SGHNT and CDR2 is YENEEA in the germline V gene. Trimming removed 7 bases from V and 4 bases from J, with 14 bases in between. The CDR3 loop spans 15 amino acids. The CDR3, as DNA: TGTGCCAGCACCGAAGGTCTGACAGGGGCCAACGTCCTGACTTTC. This gives the protein CASTEGLTGANVLTF. Filled out from reference TRBV11-3 and TRBJ2-6, the complete variable domain reads EAGVVQSPRYKIIEKKQPVAFWCNPISGHNTLYWYLQNLGQGPELLIRYENEEAVDDSQLPKDRFSAERLKGVDSTLKIQPAELGDSAVYLCASTEGLTGANVLTFGAGSRLTVL.

The rearrangement uses TRBV7-9 and TRBJ2-1; TRBD1 or TRBD2 may be the D gene (5 bases each). This CDR3 has 16 residues. The germline V and J ends were trimmed by 1 base and 13 bases, with 23 bases remaining between them. Germline-derived CDR1 and CDR2 are SEHNR and FQNEAQ (reference sequence). The CDR3 spells CASSLGQGTGELYQFF. CDR3 nucleotide sequence: TGTGCCAGCAGCTTAGGGCAGGGAACCGGGGAGCTGTATCAGTTCTTC.

About this clonotype itself: The junction departs from the called germline gene at one end, perhaps through a read error. The chain recombines TRBV11-2 with TRBJ1-2; D remains unclear. This CDR3 region has 12 residues. Germline V CDR1 and CDR2: SGHAT, FQNNGV. Here the CDR3 reads CASSPQSRTGNF. The DNA for the CDR3 is TGTGCCAGCAGCCCACAGTCCCGGACGGGAAACTTC.

The chain uses TRBV20-1 and TRBJ2-1; tentatively, D is TRBD1 (5 bases). Germline V lookup: CDR1 DFQATT, CDR2 SNEGSKA (reference sequence). This CDR3 has 15 amino acids. The CDR3 DNA sequence: TGCAGCGCTGGTGAGACAGATACGCAGTACAATGAGCAGTTCTTC. It yields the protein CSAGETDTQYNEQFF.

The chain couples TRBV9 to TRBJ1-2; possible D gene TRBD2, 5 bases. The J call could be wrong; TRBJ2-7 is a better fit for the DNA end. Germline CDR1 SGDLS, CDR2 YYNGEE. This CDR3 comprises 13 residues. In DNA, the CDR3 is TGTGCCAGCAGCCACGGGGATGGCGATGAGCAGTACTTC. It yields the protein CASSHGDGDEQYF.

This clonotype was picked up one time. This sequence joins TRBV24-1 and TRBJ2-1; 8 bases are shared with TRBD2. The CDR3 length is 14 residues. With 9 bases clipped from V and 8 bases from J, the junction kept 11 bases outside the gene matches. The germline gives CDR1 KGHDR, CDR2 SFDVKD. The CDR3 loop reads CATGSGGRIHEQFF. CDR3 bases: TGTGCCACCGGCAGTGGCGGGAGGATCCATGAGCAGTTCTTC.

The table lists this clonotype with a few counts. This chain links TRBV28 with TRBJ2-7, with 8 bases identical to TRBD1. Germline V gene data show CDR1 as MDHEN and CDR2 as SYDVKM. The CDR3 loop spans 14 amino acids. The junction had 3 bases not matched to a gene; V was cut back by 5 bases and J by 0 bases. The DNA of the CDR3 is TGTGCCAGCAGTCCAGGGACAGGCTCCTACGAGCAGTACTTC. It translates to CASSPGTGSYEQYF.

This chain connects TRBV20-1 to TRBJ2-1, with 8 bases matching TRBD2. CDR3 length: 14 amino acids. Germline V gene lookup returns CDR1 DFQATT and CDR2 SNEGSKA (reference sequence). V was pared by 0 bases and J by 7 bases, with 5 bases of the junction left unmatched. The CDR3 here is CSARDAGGANEQFF. CDR3 nucleotide sequence: TGCAGTGCTAGAGATGCCGGGGGGGCTAATGAGCAGTTCTTC.

V is TRBV7-8 and J is TRBJ2-1; TRBD2 is a possible D gene (6 bases). Between the trimmed V and J ends, which lost 2 bases and 8 bases, there was a span of 19 bases. Germline lookup yields CDR1 SGHVS and CDR2 FQNEAQ. CDR3 size: 16 residues. The CDR3 DNA reads as TGTGCCAGCAGCTTACAGAGAAGCGCCGGGAGCCATGAGCAGTTCTTC. It translates to CASSLQRSAGSHEQFF.

The chain is built from TRBV19 and TRBJ2-7; weak D call: TRBD2 (6 bases). This CDR3 is 14 amino acids long. Trimming took 9 bases from V and 3 from J, leaving 18 bases between them. Germline-derived CDR1 and CDR2 are LNHDA and SQIVND (reference sequence). The CDR3 is CASNFGGEDYEQYF. Here the CDR3 DNA reads TGTGCCAGCAATTTCGGAGGGGAGGACTACGAGCAGTACTTC.

The rearrangement links TRBV7-2 to TRBJ1-4; 8 bases align to TRBD1. In germline, CDR1 is SGHTA, CDR2 FQGNSA. Trimming at V came to 5 bases and at J to 16 bases, leaving 18 bases not matched to a gene. The CDR3 has 15 residues. CDR3 coding DNA: TGTGCCAGCAGCCCGAGACAGGGGAACCAAGAGAACCAGTTTTTT. Translating gives CASSPRQGNQENQFF.

Note on this clonotype: One junction end does not reproduce the germline sequence, and a read error may be involved. This rearrangement joins TRBV10-3 to TRBJ1-1; 7 positions match TRBD1. This CDR3 has 17 residues. CDR1 is ENHRY, CDR2 SYGVKD, per germline. The CDR3 is CAISGGDRQGGNTEAFF. The CDR3 DNA follows: TGTGCCATCAGCGGGGGTGACCGACAGGGAGGAAACACTGAAGCTTTTTTT.